This passage covers 24 T cell receptor beta chains from one sample sequenced in a study of CD8+ T cells in alopecia areata. Treatment given: oral pan-JAK inhibitor, 5-10 mg twice daily. RNA was extracted and reverse transcribed into cDNA as the sequencing template. Repertoires were generated with immunoSEQ multiplex PCR, while TCRdb's copy carries only in-frame clones and drops some. The data show hundreds of thousands of clones, about 62% seen once. The sample was CD4+ T cells sorted from blood, taken around week 52, from a patient treated with tofacitinib. Receptors were obtained from a human donor with alopecia areata.

This chain connects TRBV9 to TRBJ2-5; the D is unclear. The CDR3 length is 13 residues. The V end lost 0 bases, the J end lost 1 base, and 4 bases lay between the germline ends. CDR1 SGDLS and CDR2 YYNGEE come from the germline V gene. CDR3: CASSVAPQETQYF. The CDR3 DNA sequence: TGTGCCAGCAGCGTAGCTCCCCAAGAGACCCAGTACTTC.

This clone was found a few times. V gene TRBV9 combines with J gene TRBJ2-7, with D perhaps given as TRBD1 or TRBD2 (7 bases each). This CDR3 contains 13 residues. V lost 4 bases and J lost 8, with 16 bases in between. CDR1 is SGDLS, CDR2 YYNGEE, per germline. CDR3 coding DNA: TGTGCCAGCAGCCCTGGGAGGGGGCTTCAGCAGTACTTC. Its translation: CASSPGRGLQQYF.

This clone has just one count. This specimen includes other DNA sequences encoding the same CDR3. As DNA, the CDR3 is TGTGCCTGGAGTAGTTCTAGCAATCAGCCCCAGCATTTT. Its translation is CAWSSSSNQPQHF. The rearrangement joins TRBV30 to TRBJ1-5; no clear D gene. V gave up 2 bases and J gave up 0 bases, with 5 bases separating them. This CDR3 comprises 13 residues. Germline CDR1 is GTSNPN and CDR2 is SVGIG (reference sequence). Full variable domain (remainder filled in from reference TRBV30 and TRBJ1-5): SQTIHQWPATLVQPVGSPLSLECTVEGTSNPNLYWYRQAAGRGLQLLFYSVGIGQISSEVPQNLSASRPQDRQFILSSKKLLLSDSGFYLCAWSSSSNQPQHFGDGTRLSIL.

This chain uses TRBV7-9 with TRBJ2-4, with D perhaps matching TRBD1 or TRBD2 (5 bases each). The CDR3 covers 12 residues. The germline CDR1 and CDR2 sequences are SEHNR and FQNEAQ (reference sequence). Trimming took off 5 bases at V and 8 bases at J, with 10 bases between the two ends. As DNA, the CDR3 is TGTGCCAGCAGCCCGGTGGGGGACATTCAGTACTTC. Translation: CASSPVGDIQYF.

The table lists this clone with a few counts. The genes are TRBV7-6 and TRBJ2-5, with TRBD1 matching over 8 bases. Losses at the gene ends were 1 base for V and 0 bases for J; bases not matched to a gene: 10. Germline CDR1 reads SGHVS; CDR2 reads FNYEAQ. CDR3 length: 18 residues. The CDR3 protein is CASSLGGTGNKYQETQYF. CDR3 in DNA: TGTGCCAGCAGCTTAGGGGGGACAGGCAACAAGTACCAAGAGACCCAGTACTTC.

V is TRBV19 and J is TRBJ2-5, with unresolved D. Trimming pared 1 base from V and 5 bases from J, leaving 11 bases between. The germline CDR1 and CDR2 sequences are LNHDA and SQIVND (reference sequence). The CDR3 is 14 amino acids. DNA of the CDR3: TGTGCCAGTAGTATAGTAGCAGGATTGGAGACCCAGTACTTC. As protein: CASSIVAGLETQYF.

The sample holds one count of this clone. The rearrangement links TRBV13 to TRBJ1-6, with D unresolved. The ends were cut back, 2 bases at V and 10 bases at J, with 15 bases in the middle. This CDR3 spans 15 amino acids. Looked up from germline, CDR1 is PRHDT and CDR2 is FYEKMQ (reference sequence). DNA for the CDR3: TGTGCCAGCAGCTTACCCGGTGGAAGGAGCTCACCCCTCCACTTT. Residues: CASSLPGGRSSPLHF. Based on the CDR3 plus reference TRBV13 and TRBJ1-6, the full variable domain is AAGVIQSPRHLIKEKRETATLKCYPIPRHDTVYWYQQGPGQDPQFLISFYEKMQSDKGSIPDRFSAQQFSDYHSELNMSSLELGDSALYFCASSLPGGRSSPLHFGNGTRLTVT.

The V call is TRBV6-6, the J call TRBJ2-2, with 7 bases lining up with TRBD1. This CDR3 is built from 15 residues. CDR1 is MNHNY and CDR2 is SVGAGI in the germline V gene (reference sequence). V was pared by 1 base and J by 2 bases, with 1 base of the junction left unmatched. The CDR3 spells CASSYYRGNTGELFF. CDR3 coding DNA: TGTGCCAGCAGTTACTACAGGGGTAACACCGGGGAGCTGTTTTTT.

This chain links TRBV7-9 with TRBJ2-7; TRBD2 matches 14 bases. Trimming removed 5 bases from V and 0 bases from J; junction bases left unmatched: 9. Germline V gives CDR1 SEHNR, CDR2 FQNEAQ (reference sequence). The CDR3 length is 18 residues. CDR3 coding DNA: TGTGCCAGCAGCCGATACCCGGGACTAGCGGGGGACTCCTACGAGCAGTACTTC. The encoded protein is CASSRYPGLAGDSYEQYF.

The V and J genes are TRBV6-5 and TRBJ1-3, with TRBD1 matching over 7 bases. Germline V gene sequence: CDR1 MNHEY, CDR2 SVGAGI. The trim removed 9 bases at V and 3 bases at J, leaving 11 bases unmatched. This CDR3 is 15 amino acids long. CDR3 in amino acids: CASKDQGVYGNTIYF. The DNA of the CDR3 is TGTGCCAGTAAAGACCAGGGGGTGTATGGAAACACCATATATTTT.

This clone showed up just once. In DNA, the CDR3 is TGCAGCGTTGAAAGGGTCGCGAACACTGAAGCTTTCTTT. This translates into CSVERVANTEAFF. The V call is TRBV29-1, the J call TRBJ1-1; the D is unclear. Germline V gives CDR1 SQVTM, CDR2 ANQGSEA. V was shortened by 2 bases and J by 1 base, with 8 bases between the two germline ends. The CDR3 extends over 13 amino acids.

V gene TRBV29-1 combines with J gene TRBJ2-7; 8 bases fit TRBD1. The CDR3 is 14 residues long. J lost 6 bases, V lost 7 bases, and 14 bases had no gene match. Germline CDR1 and CDR2: SQVTM and ANQGSEA. CDR3 sequence (DNA): TGCAGCGCTCGGCTCATGACAGGGGCGGGCGAGCAGTACTTC. Translated, it gives CSARLMTGAGEQYF.

This clone was seen only a few times. V gene TRBV10-2 combines with J gene TRBJ1-5; a weak D match, TRBD1 (5 bases). With 8 bases removed from V and 0 bases from J, the gap between germline ends came to 14 bases. CDR1 and CDR2 from the germline V gene are WSHSY and SAAADI. The CDR3 spans 15 residues. DNA for the CDR3: TGCGCCAGCTTGCCAGCGGGGGGTAGCAATCAGCCCCAGCATTTT. This translates into CASLPAGGSNQPQHF.

This clone was picked up a small number of times. The V call is TRBV4-1, the J call TRBJ2-7; D call uncertain. Germline V gene lookup returns CDR1 MGHRA and CDR2 YSYEKL. V was clipped by 2 bases and J by 2 bases, with 10 bases between them. The CDR3 covers 14 residues. This CDR3 reads CASSQRTATYEQYF. In nucleotides, the CDR3 is TGCGCCAGCAGCCAAAGGACGGCCACCTACGAGCAGTACTTC.

The chain carries TRBV11-2 and TRBJ2-7; TRBD1 might be the D (8 bases). The germline gives CDR1 SGHAT, CDR2 FQNNGV. V lost 5 bases and J 2 bases, leaving 13 bases between the germline ends. The length of the CDR3 is 14 residues. The CDR3, as DNA: TGTGCCAGCAGCCAACAGGGGGGGACCTACGAGCAGTACTTC. It is translated as CASSQQGGTYEQYF.

The gene calls are TRBV15 and TRBJ1-6; 8 bases align to TRBD1. Germline V gene lookup returns CDR1 LNHNV and CDR2 YYDKDF (reference sequence). The CDR3 is made up of 16 amino acids. J gave up 8 bases and V 2 bases, and 8 bases lay outside the gene matches. CDR3 sequence: CATSRSLRQGHSPLHF. Here the CDR3 DNA reads TGTGCCACCAGCAGATCCCTTCGACAGGGGCATTCACCCCTCCACTTT.

CDR3 region: CAWDRDRDEQYF. The CDR3 DNA is TGTGCCTGGGACCGGGACAGGGATGAGCAGTACTTC. The rearrangement links TRBV30 to TRBJ2-7, with 9 bases lining up with TRBD1. CDR1 is GTSNPN, CDR2 SVGIG, per germline (reference sequence). V shed 5 bases, J shed 7 bases, and the junction held 6 bases outside the gene matches. This CDR3 is 12 amino acids long.

In this sample, this clone turned up a few times. This chain uses TRBV30 with TRBJ1-2; D perhaps matches TRBD1 (6 bases). The germline V gene has CDR1 GTSNPN and CDR2 SVGIG (reference sequence). This CDR3 comprises 16 residues. V was trimmed by 0 bases and J by 0 bases, leaving 14 bases between them. CDR3 loop: CAWSVFRWDTNYGYTF. The CDR3 DNA reads TGTGCCTGGAGTGTGTTTCGGTGGGACACTAACTATGGCTACACCTTC.

The genes are TRBV9 and TRBJ2-1; D gene unclear. Germline V gene data show CDR1 as SGDLS and CDR2 as YYNGEE. Trimming pared 4 bases from V and 0 bases from J, leaving 11 bases between. This CDR3 has 15 amino acids. CDR3 sequence reads: CASSPPPNSYNEQFF. The CDR3 DNA is TGTGCCAGCAGCCCTCCTCCGAACTCCTACAATGAGCAGTTCTTC.

The rearrangement joins TRBV6-5 to TRBJ2-3, with TRBD1 as a possible D gene (6 bases). V was pared by 4 bases and J by 14 bases, with 22 bases between. The CDR3 runs 14 residues. CDR1 and CDR2 from the germline V gene are MNHEY and SVGAGI. The DNA of the CDR3 is TGTGCCAGCAGTTCCCGGGCGGTAAGGGGGAAATCGTATTTT. It specifies CASSSRAVRGKSYF.

V gene TRBV4-1 combines with J gene TRBJ2-3, with TRBD2 matching over 7 bases. This CDR3 is built from 16 residues. After removal of 3 bases from V and 2 bases from J, the junction contained 8 bases not matched to a gene. Looked up from germline, CDR1 is MGHRA and CDR2 is YSYEKL. CDR3 sequence reads: CASSQPGLPLTDTQYF. In DNA form, the CDR3 reads TGCGCCAGCAGCCAGCCGGGACTACCGCTCACAGATACGCAGTATTTT.

The chain couples TRBV5-6 to TRBJ1-1, with 7 bases matching TRBD1. CDR3 size: 14 residues. V shed 2 bases, J shed 2 bases, and the junction held 3 bases outside the gene matches. The germline CDR1 and CDR2 sequences are SGHDT and YYEEEE. CDR3 residues: CASSFAGGNTEAFF. CDR3 in DNA: TGTGCCAGCAGCTTCGCAGGGGGAAACACTGAAGCTTTCTTT.

This chain joins TRBV27 and TRBJ1-6; D gene unclear. Deletions cut 3 bases from V and 7 bases from J, with 4 bases between. Germline assignment: CDR1 MNHEY and CDR2 SMNVEV (reference sequence). The CDR3 runs 12 residues. In DNA, the CDR3 is TGTGCCAGCAGTTTTCAGAATTCACCCCTCCACTTT. This translates into CASSFQNSPLHF.

V and J are TRBV5-8 and TRBJ2-2; 9 bases match TRBD2. The CDR3 loop spans 15 amino acids. Germline V gives CDR1 SGHTS, CDR2 YDEGEE. With V trimmed by 3 bases and J by 7 bases, 7 bases remained unmatched. The CDR3, as DNA: TGTGCCAGCAGCTACGAGGTAGCGGGGGACGGGGAGCTGTTTTTT. Its protein product is CASSYEVAGDGELFF. The full variable domain, its missing parts supplied by reference TRBV5-8 and TRBJ2-2, is EAGVTQSPTHLIKTRGQQATLRCSPISGHTSVYWYQQALGLGLQFLLWYDEGEERNRGNFPPRFSGRQFPNYSSELNVNALELEDSALYLCASSYEVAGDGELFFGEGSRLTVL.